These 10 T cell receptor beta chains were sequenced from one sample in a study of identical twins' blood T cells. TCRdb redid the calling of the 5' RACE reads with MiXCR, one entry per CDR3 protein. The sample yields a few hundred thousand distinct CDR3 sequences, over 25% seen once. Sequenced input: PBMCs. Receptors were obtained from a woman between 18 and 55 years old in good health.

In this sample, this clonotype turned up many times. J is TRBJ1-5 and V is TRBV20-1; a possible D gene is TRBD1 (5 bases). V was clipped by 4 bases and J by 0 bases, with 25 bases between them. Germline V gene sequence: CDR1 DFQATT, CDR2 SNEGSKA (reference sequence). The CDR3 is 19 residues long. CDR3 bases: TGCAGTGCTACCCCTTACAGGAGGACCCGGGGCTATAGCAATCAGCCCCAGCATTTT. It encodes CSATPYRRTRGYSNQPQHF.

This clonotype has at least ten counts. The rearrangement joins TRBV27 to TRBJ2-2; weak D call: TRBD2 (6 bases). V gave up 4 bases and J gave up 0 bases, with 6 bases separating them. CDR1 MNHEY and CDR2 SMNVEV come from the germline V gene (reference sequence). The CDR3 sequence is 14 residues long. CDR3 in DNA: TGTGCCAGCAGTTGGGGGGCGAACACCGGGGAGCTGTTTTTT. It specifies CASSWGANTGELFF.

Only a few counts were recorded for this clonotype. V is TRBV4-3 and J is TRBJ2-2; D gene unclear. V was cut by 0 bases and J by 3 bases, with 5 bases left in between. CDR1 LGHNA and CDR2 YSLEER come from the germline V gene. The length of the CDR3 is 14 residues. Written as DNA, the CDR3 is TGCGCCAGCAGCCAAGAGCGATACACCGGGGAGCTGTTTTTT. As protein: CASSQERYTGELFF.

The rearrangement links TRBV11-3 to TRBJ1-3, with TRBD1 as a possible D gene (6 bases). The CDR3 has 15 residues. Germline CDR1 SGHNT, CDR2 YENEEA. The V end was cut by 7 bases, the J end by 0 bases, with 13 bases between. The DNA for the CDR3 is TGTGCCAGCACCGCCGCAGGGGCCTCTGGAAACACCATATATTTT. As protein: CASTAAGASGNTIYF.

V and J are TRBV14 and TRBJ1-1; tentative D call: TRBD1 (6 bases). Deletions cut 3 bases from V and 7 bases from J, with 18 bases between. Germline CDR1 and CDR2: SGHDN and FVKESK. This CDR3 has 15 residues. This CDR3 reads CASSHLATGWVEAFF. The CDR3, as DNA: TGTGCCAGCAGCCACCTAGCTACAGGGTGGGTTGAAGCTTTCTTT.

The J gene is TRBJ2-5, the V gene TRBV9; no firm D call. CDR1 and CDR2 (germline): SGDLS, YYNGEE. The V end was cut by 0 bases, the J end by 3 bases, with 12 bases between. The length of the CDR3 is 15 residues. DNA for the CDR3: TGTGCCAGCAGCGTAGAGGGATCCAATAAAGAGACCCAGTACTTC. Translation: CASSVEGSNKETQYF.

The chain employs TRBV7-8 and TRBJ2-2; no definite D call. CDR3 size: 11 residues. In germline, CDR1 is SGHVS, CDR2 FQNEAQ. The CDR3 is CCGGATGELFF. Written as DNA, the CDR3 is TGTTGCGGCGGTGCCACCGGGGAGCTGTTTTTT.

The chain couples TRBV10-2 to TRBJ2-7, with D unresolved. Per germline, CDR1 WSHSY and CDR2 SAAADI. The CDR3 totals 15 residues. The V end was cut by 0 bases, the J end by 3 bases, with 12 bases between. CDR3 protein: CASSESGLGFYEQYF. As DNA, the CDR3 is TGCGCCAGCAGTGAGTCCGGCCTGGGTTTCTACGAGCAGTACTTC.

This clonotype has just a few counts. V and J are TRBV20-1 and TRBJ2-3; D gene ambiguous. From germline, CDR1 is DFQATT and CDR2 SNEGSKA (reference sequence). The CDR3 covers 15 residues. Trimming took 6 bases from V and 0 from J, leaving 16 bases between them. CDR3 amino acids: CSAADWTGSTDTQYF. The CDR3 DNA follows: TGCAGTGCCGCCGACTGGACGGGTAGCACAGATACGCAGTATTTT.

The table lists this clonotype with many counts. This chain connects TRBV12-3 or TRBV12-4 to TRBJ1-2; D is uncertain. The CDR3 sequence is 13 residues long. The V gene lost 6 bases and the J gene lost 0 bases, with 8 bases spanning the gap. CDR3: CASRAGANYGYTF. The CDR3 DNA is TGTGCCAGCAGGGCGGGCGCTAACTATGGCTACACCTTC.